The T cell receptor (beta chain) described here comes from a study of vaccination and CD4 T cells after COVID-19. In regard to this clonotype: Its antigen is not identified.

The ends lost 7 bases at V and 7 bases at J; junction bases unmatched: 10. The CDR3 sequence is 14 residues long. Germline V gene sequence: CDR1 SQVTM, CDR2 ANQGSEA. The Oncomine TCR Beta short-read assay sequenced DNA from cultured CD4+ T cells. Via MiXCR, TCRdb re-called the PCR reads, giving one row per CDR3 protein. Of under 25,000 distinct CDR3 sequences in the sample, about 27% were seen once. Treatment indicated: roughly ten-day PBMC culture with coronavirus spike peptide pools or control peptides (ViraFEST assay). Sample: cultured CD4+ T cells from blood. This clonotype was obtained from a human donor with COVID-19. The V and J genes are TRBV29-1 and TRBJ2-2; 9 positions match TRBD2. CDR3 region: CSARAGGAGGELFF. The CDR3 coding sequence is TGCAGCGCCCGAGCGGGGGGTGCCGGCGGGGAGCTGTTTTTT.